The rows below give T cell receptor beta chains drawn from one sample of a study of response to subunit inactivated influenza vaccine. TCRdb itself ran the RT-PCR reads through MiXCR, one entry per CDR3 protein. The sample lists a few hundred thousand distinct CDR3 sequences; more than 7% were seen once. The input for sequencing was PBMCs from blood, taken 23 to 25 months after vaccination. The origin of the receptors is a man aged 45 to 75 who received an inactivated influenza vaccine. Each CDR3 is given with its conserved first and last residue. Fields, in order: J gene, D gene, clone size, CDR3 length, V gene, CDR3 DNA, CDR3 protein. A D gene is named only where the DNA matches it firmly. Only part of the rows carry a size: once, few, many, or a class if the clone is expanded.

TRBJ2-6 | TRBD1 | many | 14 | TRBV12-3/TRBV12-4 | TGTGCCAGCAGCGAGGGGGCCGGGGCCAACGTCCTGACTTTC | CASSEGAGANVLTF
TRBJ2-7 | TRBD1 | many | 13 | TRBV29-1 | TGCAGCGTTGAGGGACAGGGAGTCTACGAGCAGTACTTC | CSVEGQGVYEQYF
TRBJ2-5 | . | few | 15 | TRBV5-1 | TGCGCCAGCAGCCCTGGACACAGGTACCAAGAGACCCAGTACTTC | CASSPGHRYQETQYF
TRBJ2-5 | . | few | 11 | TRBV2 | TGTGCCAGCACAGGGGAAGAGACCCAGTACTTC | CASTGEETQYF
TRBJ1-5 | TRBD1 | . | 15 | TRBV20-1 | TGCAGTGCTAGAAGCGGGACAGGGGAGGATCAGCCCCAGCATTTT | CSARSGTGEDQPQHF
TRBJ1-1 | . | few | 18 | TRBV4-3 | TGCGCCAGCAGCCAAGTATGGGGCGCAGACTTTTTAAACACTGAAGCTTTCTTT | CASSQVWGADFLNTEAFF
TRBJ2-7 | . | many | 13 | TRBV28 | TGTGCCAGCAGCCAGGGGGTGCGGGGCAGGGGGAACTTC | CASSQGVRGRGNF
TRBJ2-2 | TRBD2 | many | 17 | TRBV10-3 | TGTGCCATCACTCGTGGGACTAGCGGGACGAACACCGGGGAGCTGTTTTTT | CAITRGTSGTNTGELFF
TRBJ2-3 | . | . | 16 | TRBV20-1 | TGCAGTGCTGGGAGAGGACCCTACCCAGACACAGATACGCAGTATTTT | CSAGRGPYPDTDTQYF
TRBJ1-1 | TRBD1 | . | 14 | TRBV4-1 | TGCGCCAGCAGCAGGGGGCTAGGGGCTACTGAAGCTTTCTTT | CASSRGLGATEAFF
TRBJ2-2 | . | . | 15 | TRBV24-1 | TGTGCCACCAGTATTGGGGGATCGAACACCGGGGAGCTGTTTTTT | CATSIGGSNTGELFF
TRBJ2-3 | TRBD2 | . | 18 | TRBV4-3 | TGCGCCAGCAGCCCCCACGGTCCTAGCGGGGGGACCACAGATACGCAGTATTTT | CASSPHGPSGGTTDTQYF
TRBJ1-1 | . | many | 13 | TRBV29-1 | TGCAGCGTTGAAGGCCTTTTGAACACTGAAGCTTTCTTT | CSVEGLLNTEAFF
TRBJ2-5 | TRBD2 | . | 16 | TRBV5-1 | TGCGCCAGCAGACGAGGGACTAGCGGGAGCGGAGAGACCCAGTACTTC | CASRRGTSGSGETQYF
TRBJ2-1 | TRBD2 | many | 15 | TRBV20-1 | TGCAGTGAGGCGAAGGCTAGCGGGGGCTACAATGAGCAGTTCTTC | CSEAKASGGYNEQFF
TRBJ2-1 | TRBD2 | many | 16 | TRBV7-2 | TGTGCCAGCAGCTATAGACTAGCGGGGGGAGGCGATGAGCAGTTCTTC | CASSYRLAGGGDEQFF
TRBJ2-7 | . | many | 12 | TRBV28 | TGTGCCAGCAGCTCCATTAAGTACGAGCAGTACTTC | CASSSIKYEQYF